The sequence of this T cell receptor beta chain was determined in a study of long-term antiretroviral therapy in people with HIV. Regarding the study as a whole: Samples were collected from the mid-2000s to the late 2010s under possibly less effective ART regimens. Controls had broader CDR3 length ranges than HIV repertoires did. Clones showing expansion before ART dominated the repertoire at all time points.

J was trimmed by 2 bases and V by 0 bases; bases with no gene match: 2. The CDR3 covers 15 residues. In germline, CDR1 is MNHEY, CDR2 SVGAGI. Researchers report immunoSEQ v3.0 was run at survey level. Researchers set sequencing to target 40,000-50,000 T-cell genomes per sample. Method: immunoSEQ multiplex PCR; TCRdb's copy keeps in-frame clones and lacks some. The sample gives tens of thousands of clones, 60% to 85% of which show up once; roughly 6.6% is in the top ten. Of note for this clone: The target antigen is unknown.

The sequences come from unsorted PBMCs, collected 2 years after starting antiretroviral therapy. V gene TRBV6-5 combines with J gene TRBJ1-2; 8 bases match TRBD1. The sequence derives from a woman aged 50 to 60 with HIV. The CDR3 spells CASSYSGQDNYGYTF. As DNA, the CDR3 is TGTGCCAGCAGTTACTCGGGACAGGACAACTATGGCTACACCTTC.